The 26 T cell receptor beta chains given below trace back to one sample, sequenced in a study of early stage breast cancer tumors. Repertoires were generated with immunoSEQ multiplex PCR, while TCRdb's copy carries only in-frame clones and drops some. The table includes 6,000 to 10,000 clones, around 62% detected once. Sequenced sample: breast tumor tissue. The receptor set was obtained from a person between 65 and 80 years old with breast cancer.

The genes are TRBV7-2 and TRBJ1-4; D is possibly TRBD1 (5 bases). The germline CDR1 and CDR2 sequences are SGHTA and FQGNSA. Trimming took off 5 bases at V and 8 bases at J, with 12 bases between the two ends. The CDR3 sequence is 13 residues long. CDR3 region: CASSRGYREKLFF. The CDR3 coding sequence is TGTGCCAGCAGCAGGGGTTATCGGGAAAAACTGTTTTTT.

The V call is TRBV15, the J call TRBJ1-1; D is ambiguous. The length of the CDR3 is 17 residues. V dropped 4 bases and J dropped 6 bases, with 24 bases sitting between them. Looked up from germline, CDR1 is LNHNV and CDR2 is YYDKDF (reference sequence). CDR3 DNA sequence: TGTGCCACCAGCATCCAACCCCGAACGGGAACTGGCGCTGAAGCTTTCTTT. Residues: CATSIQPRTGTGAEAFF.

This clone came up once. The rearrangement links TRBV2 to TRBJ2-5, with 7 bases identical to TRBD1. Germline CDR1 is SNHLY and CDR2 is FYNNEI. The CDR3 runs to 17 residues. V dropped 5 bases and J dropped 1; count of bases not matched to a gene: 13. The CDR3 protein is CASSPTPWGQRQETQYF. The CDR3 DNA is TGTGCCAGCAGTCCGACACCCTGGGGACAGCGCCAAGAGACCCAGTACTTC.

The chain combines TRBV6-1 with TRBJ1-4, with TRBD1 matching 7 bases. Germline CDR1 MNHNS, CDR2 SASEGT. Losses at the gene ends were 7 bases for V and 7 bases for J; bases not matched to a gene: 9. The CDR3 consists of 14 residues. CDR3 sequence: CASTPRGRFEKLFF. CDR3 sequence (DNA): TGTGCCAGCACCCCGAGGGGGCGCTTTGAAAAACTGTTTTTT.

This chain joins TRBV5-4 and TRBJ2-3, with TRBD2 as a possible D gene (6 bases). The CDR3 length is 16 residues. Germline V gives CDR1 SGHNT, CDR2 YYREEE (reference sequence). The V end lost 1 base, the J end lost 0 bases, and 12 bases lay between the germline ends. This chain's CDR3 is CASSLIGGASTDTQYF. CDR3 sequence (DNA): TGTGCCAGCAGCTTGATTGGCGGGGCTAGCACAGATACGCAGTATTTT.

This rearrangement joins TRBV7-8 to TRBJ2-3, with D possibly being TRBD1 (6 bases). TRBJ1-5 matches the DNA end more closely, so the J call is doubtful. Germline CDR1 reads SGHVS; CDR2 reads FQNEAQ. This CDR3 comprises 17 residues. The CDR3 DNA reads as TGTGCCAGCAGCTTAGGGCGGGCGGGCGGGGGCACAGATACGCAGCATTTT. This sequence encodes CASSLGRAGGGTDTQHF.

This rearrangement joins TRBV10-3 to TRBJ2-7, with 7 bases matching TRBD2. This CDR3 contains 12 residues. The germline CDR1 and CDR2 sequences are ENHRY and SYGVKD. The V gene end was trimmed by 11 bases and the J gene end by 5 bases; junction bases not matched to a gene: 9. CDR3 coding DNA: TGTGCCTCCCGGGCTAGCGGTCACGAGCAGTACTTC. This sequence encodes CASRASGHEQYF.

By proportion, this clone is medium-sized. V is TRBV29-1 and J is TRBJ1-1; 7 nucleotides line up with TRBD1. CDR1 and CDR2 (germline): SQVTM, ANQGSEA. CDR3 length equals 14 residues. V was clipped by 6 bases and J by 0 bases; unmatched bases: 7. CDR3 sequence reads: CSVKMTGLNTEAFF. DNA for the CDR3: TGCAGCGTGAAGATGACAGGGTTGAACACTGAAGCTTTCTTT.

This clone is labeled medium-sized. The chain joins TRBV5-4 to TRBJ1-6; a weak D match, TRBD1 (5 bases). The CDR3 is made up of 13 amino acids. The germline V gene encodes CDR1 SGHNT and CDR2 YYREEE (reference sequence). V dropped 8 bases and J dropped 9 bases, with 15 bases sitting between them. DNA of the CDR3: TGTGCCAGTATGGGGGGACTCGGTTCACCCCTCCACTTT. As protein: CASMGGLGSPLHF.

The gene calls are TRBV9 and TRBJ1-1, with D perhaps TRBD1 (6 bases). With 3 bases removed from V and 5 bases from J, the gap between germline ends came to 11 bases. The CDR3 loop spans 13 amino acids. CDR1 is SGDLS, CDR2 YYNGEE, per germline. The CDR3 loop is CASSAQGGTEAFF. CDR3 DNA: TGTGCCAGCAGCGCACAGGGAGGGACTGAAGCTTTCTTT.

The rearrangement links TRBV6-6 to TRBJ2-7, with 9 nucleotides matching TRBD2. After removal of 8 bases from V and 3 bases from J, the junction contained 5 bases not matched to a gene. This CDR3 has 13 residues. Germline CDR1 reads MNHNY; CDR2 reads SVGAGI (reference sequence). The CDR3 spells CASRPLAGYEQYF. Written as DNA, the CDR3 is TGTGCCAGCCGACCACTAGCGGGCTACGAGCAGTACTTC.

This clone showed up just a few times. The chain uses TRBV10-3 and TRBJ2-2; possible D gene TRBD1, 6 bases. V was clipped by 6 bases and J by 5 bases, with 10 bases between them. The V gene's germline CDR1 is ENHRY and CDR2 SYGVKD. The CDR3 extends over 13 amino acids. The CDR3 nucleotides are TGTGCCATCAGCCCTACAGGGACCGGGGAGCTGTTTTTT. It translates to CAISPTGTGELFF.

The V call is TRBV30, the J call TRBJ1-2; D remains ambiguous. Germline values: CDR1 GTSNPN, CDR2 SVGIG (reference sequence). The CDR3 has 12 amino acids. V was clipped by 2 bases and J by 8 bases, with 12 bases between them. CDR3 sequence reads: CAWSRQSGGYTF. In DNA, the CDR3 is TGTGCCTGGAGTCGGCAGTCGGGAGGCTACACCTTC.

The chain carries TRBV28 and TRBJ2-7, with a possible D match to TRBD1 (5 bases). Germline V lookup: CDR1 MDHEN, CDR2 SYDVKM. The CDR3 is 14 amino acids. Between the trimmed V and J ends, which lost 3 bases and 3 bases, there was a span of 12 bases. The CDR3 sequence: CASSLVVGDYEQYF. The CDR3, as DNA: TGTGCCAGCAGTTTGGTTGTAGGGGACTACGAGCAGTACTTC.

V is TRBV29-1 and J is TRBJ1-4; 8 bases match TRBD1. This CDR3 has 12 residues. The J segment lost 8 bases and the V segment lost 4 bases, leaving 3 bases of the junction unmatched. The germline V gene encodes CDR1 SQVTM and CDR2 ANQGSEA. This chain's CDR3 is CSVGQGNEKLFF. The CDR3 coding sequence is TGCAGCGTTGGACAGGGGAACGAAAAACTGTTTTTT.

This clone was found once. Other DNA sequences in the same sample also yield this CDR3. This chain uses TRBV5-6 with TRBJ2-7; no firm D call. Germline lookup yields CDR1 SGHDT and CDR2 YYEEEE. Trimming cost V 2 bases and J 7 bases, with 10 bases left between them. The CDR3 runs 12 residues. The CDR3 reads CASSLGGREQYF. For the CDR3, the DNA is TGTGCCAGCAGCTTAGGCGGTAGGGAGCAGTACTTC.

V usage is TRBV9 and J usage is TRBJ2-2; TRBD2 agrees at 12 bases. After removal of 0 bases from V and 7 bases from J, the junction contained 13 bases not matched to a gene. There are 19 residues in the CDR3. Germline values: CDR1 SGDLS, CDR2 YYNGEE. CDR3 sequence reads: CASSVGFSSGGAAGGELFF. The CDR3 DNA is TGTGCCAGCAGCGTAGGATTCTCTAGCGGGGGGGCCGCCGGCGGGGAGCTGTTTTTT.

This clone is categorized as medium-sized. The chain joins TRBV2 to TRBJ1-1; D is undetermined. The CDR3 sequence is 14 residues long. Trimming pared 5 bases from V and 4 bases from J, leaving 14 bases between. CDR1 SNHLY and CDR2 FYNNEI come from the germline V gene. CDR3 protein: CASSMYGRGTEAFF. CDR3 in DNA: TGTGCCAGCAGTATGTATGGACGGGGCACTGAAGCTTTCTTT.

This chain links TRBV18 with TRBJ1-3; D is unclear. Germline V gives CDR1 KGHSH, CDR2 LQKENI. Trimming stripped 6 bases from V and 2 bases from J, with 14 bases between. This CDR3 is built from 15 residues. CDR3 in amino acids: CASSPGSITGNTIYF. The CDR3 nucleotides are TGTGCCAGCTCTCCGGGGAGCATAACTGGAAACACCATATATTTT. The whole variable domain, filled in from reference TRBV18 and TRBJ1-3, reads NAGVMQNPRHLVRRRGQEARLRCSPMKGHSHVYWYRQLPEEGLKFMVYLQKENIIDESGMPKERFSAEFPKEGPSILRIQQVVRGDSAAYFCASSPGSITGNTIYFGEGSWLTVV.

This clone has a single count. This chain uses TRBV5-1 with TRBJ2-7; 12 bases fit TRBD2. The CDR3 is 16 amino acids. Per germline, CDR1 SGHRS and CDR2 YFSETQ. Unmatched junction bases numbered 3, after V lost 0 bases and J lost 2 bases. The CDR3 DNA sequence: TGCGCCAGCAGCTTGGCGACTAGCGGGAGAACCTACGAGCAGTACTTC. Translation gives CASSLATSGRTYEQYF.

The V call is TRBV6-4, the J call TRBJ1-6, with 8 bases lining up with TRBD1. V was pared by 6 bases and J by 19 bases, with 11 bases of the junction left unmatched. CDR1 MRHNA and CDR2 SNTAGT come from the germline V gene. CDR3 size: 12 residues. In nucleotides, the CDR3 is TGTGCCAGCAGGGGGATTAAATACAGGGGGCACTTT. Encoded protein: CASRGIKYRGHF.

This clone was seen a few times. V and J are TRBV5-1 and TRBJ1-6, with 8 positions matching TRBD1. This CDR3 has 16 residues. Unmatched junction bases numbered 3, after V lost 4 bases and J lost 0 bases. In germline, CDR1 is SGHRS, CDR2 YFSETQ. The CDR3 DNA is TGCGCCAGCAGCCAGACAGGGGACTCCTATAATTCACCCCTCCACTTT. Translation: CASSQTGDSYNSPLHF.

The gene calls are TRBV28 and TRBJ1-2, with 7 bases identical to TRBD1. Germline V gene sequence: CDR1 MDHEN, CDR2 SYDVKM. CDR3 size: 14 residues. V trimming: 7 bases; J trimming: 8 bases; junction bases outside the gene matches: 13. CDR3 sequence reads: CASIQNRGAWGYTF. The CDR3 DNA follows: TGTGCCAGCATACAAAACAGGGGTGCATGGGGCTACACCTTC.

The V gene is TRBV9, the J gene TRBJ2-1; D gene uncertain. CDR3 length: 14 amino acids. V was trimmed by 0 bases and J by 6 bases, leaving 10 bases between them. Germline CDR1 and CDR2: SGDLS and YYNGEE. In nucleotides, the CDR3 is TGTGCCAGCAGCGTAGGGGTTTCTAGCAATGAGCAGTTCTTC. It codes for CASSVGVSSNEQFF.

This clone was observed a handful of times. The chain uses TRBV6-1 and TRBJ2-3, with TRBD2 matching 8 bases. V dropped 5 bases and J dropped 2; count of bases not matched to a gene: 6. The length of the CDR3 is 15 residues. Germline V lookup: CDR1 MNHNS, CDR2 SASEGT. The CDR3 DNA reads as TGTGCCAGCAGTCCTCGGGAGGGATTCACAGATACGCAGTATTTT. This gives the protein CASSPREGFTDTQYF.

The rearrangement uses TRBV30 and TRBJ2-6, with D possibly being TRBD1 (6 bases). In germline, CDR1 is GTSNPN, CDR2 SVGIG (reference sequence). The CDR3 is made up of 20 amino acids. Trimming removed 2 bases from V and 2 bases from J, with 25 bases in between. This CDR3 reads CAWSSPPGDLPRAGANVLTF. CDR3 DNA: TGTGCCTGGAGTTCGCCGCCAGGGGACCTCCCAAGGGCTGGGGCCAACGTCCTGACTTTC.